The sequence of this T cell receptor (beta chain) was determined in a study of blood T cell repertoires in COVID-19. Across the study: From the United States, Italy and Spain came samples of acute and convalescent COVID-19. In each case, the material was cDNA or gDNA derived from T cells, B-cell-depleted T cells, or PBMCs.

The method was immunoSEQ multiplex PCR; TCRdb's version includes in-frame clones alone and lacks a portion of them. Of approximately 360,000 clones in the sample, roughly 88% are singletons; the top ten hold 0.95% to 1%. This CDR3 is 14 amino acids long. Germline V lookup: CDR1 SGDLS, CDR2 YYNGEE. Trimming stripped 3 bases from V and 1 base from J, with 7 bases between. This clone turned up a few times. Across under 25 US areas, participants ranged in age from roughly 18 to 95 years. Clinical history reported by participants formed the basis on which cohorts were assigned. This sequence was found in a woman aged 25 to 39 with acute COVID-19. This rearrangement joins TRBV9 to TRBJ2-2; unclear D gene. The specimen was PBMCs or T cells enriched from blood (not recorded which). The CDR3 bases are TGTGCCAGCAGCGCCAGACAGAACACCGGGGAGCTGTTTTTT. It codes for CASSARQNTGELFF.